The T cell receptor beta chain described here comes from a study of blood T cells in healthy people across ages. Germline CDR1 is MNHEY and CDR2 is SMNVEV (reference sequence). The CDR3 runs to 13 residues. Trimming stripped 3 bases from V and 4 bases from J, with 10 bases between. This clonotype was detected many times. Its antigen is not known. Study outcomes and limitations: Diversity was estimated from one million T cells, and these estimates were considered underestimates.

A sample-barcoded 5' primer and a J-beta primer mix were used in a second PCR of roughly 6 to 11 cycles. MiXCR was run by TCRdb on the 5' RACE reads, yielding one entry per CDR3 protein. Found here are around 1,700,000 distinct CDR3 sequences, roughly 27% of them singletons; the top ten hold 7.7%. This rearrangement joins TRBV27 to TRBJ2-7; possibly TRBD2 for D (5 bases). Sequences were obtained from blood. The sequence was obtained from a woman in her 30s in good health. This CDR3 is CASSFEPGYEQYF. In DNA form, the CDR3 reads TGTGCCAGCAGTTTCGAACCGGGGTACGAGCAGTACTTC.